Below are 3 T cell receptor beta chains sequenced from a single sample in a study of blood T cell repertoires in COVID-19. TCRdb keeps only in-frame clones here, not all; method: immunoSEQ multiplex PCR. The sample contains approximately 240,000 clones, approximately 83% of which appear only once. Sequencing input: peripheral blood. Receptors originate from a woman aged 60-70 years with acute or convalescent COVID-19.

The chain links TRBV30 to TRBJ2-1, with D perhaps TRBD2 (6 bases). V was trimmed by 7 bases and J by 2 bases, leaving 12 bases between them. The length of the CDR3 is 13 residues. Germline loops: CDR1 GTSNPN, CDR2 SVGIG (reference sequence). This CDR3 reads CAFLEGTYNEQFF. In DNA form, the CDR3 reads TGTGCCTTTCTGGAGGGGACCTACAATGAGCAGTTCTTC.

This clone was counted a few times. The rearrangement links TRBV30 to TRBJ1-6; 9 bases line up with TRBD1. The CDR3 covers 15 residues. Germline CDR1 is GTSNPN and CDR2 is SVGIG (reference sequence). With V trimmed by 3 bases and J by 7 bases, 7 bases remained unmatched. The DNA for the CDR3 is TGTGCCTGGAGACAGGGGGCCGGACCGAATTCACCCCTCCACTTT. This encodes CAWRQGAGPNSPLHF.

This clone was seen a handful of times. The chain employs TRBV7-8 and TRBJ2-7; 7 bases line up with TRBD1. The CDR3 is 14 amino acids. J lost 3 bases, V lost 5 bases, and 7 bases had no gene match. Germline V gene lookup returns CDR1 SGHVS and CDR2 FQNEAQ. The CDR3 loop reads CASSITGTDYEQYF. As DNA, the CDR3 is TGTGCCAGCAGCATTACCGGGACAGACTACGAGCAGTACTTC.